The 7 T cell receptor beta chains below all came from one sample that was sequenced in a study of Ad26.COV2.S vaccination and SARS-CoV-2 variants (dated by TCRdb to the early 2020s). The treatment or condition tag for this specimen amounts to: about 20 received Ad26.COV2.S at low or high dose, single or two shots; about 5 received placebo; per-sample allocation not given. Repertoires of vaccine and placebo recipients were sequenced from samples taken on day 63 after the first injection. The library was built by means of the immunoSEQ multiplex PCR assay. The source is immuneACCESS, and TCRdb retained only in-frame sequences with V and J called. Part of the clones is not carried over; for the studies checked, unresolved V genes explain less than half of this, and the remainder is unexplained. The sample records about 480,000 clones, approximately 90% of which are singletons. Jointly, the top ten make up 10% to 15% of the sample.

This specimen consisted of peripheral blood, obtained in a trial of Ad26.COV2.S vaccine versus placebo. The receptors shown here come from a person aged 18-65 years who received the Ad26.COV2.S COVID-19 vaccine or a placebo.

The chain recombines TRBV15 with TRBJ1-5; D is ambiguous. The CDR3 is 16 residues long. The V end was cut by 0 bases, the J end by 5 bases, with 14 bases between. Germline CDR1 LNHNV, CDR2 YYDKDF (reference sequence). CDR3 in amino acids: CATSRDEGGSYQPQHF. CDR3 nucleotides: TGTGCCACCAGCAGAGATGAGGGCGGGTCCTATCAGCCCCAGCATTTT.

This chain connects TRBV28 to TRBJ2-5, with 12 bases identical to TRBD1. This CDR3 spans 15 amino acids. Germline V gene lookup returns CDR1 MDHEN and CDR2 SYDVKM. The V segment lost 6 bases and the J segment 5 bases; nucleotides outside the gene matches: 7. CDR3 sequence reads: CASSPGTGGRETQYF. CDR3 in DNA: TGTGCCAGCAGCCCCGGGACAGGGGGCCGGGAGACCCAGTACTTC.

This clone has a single count. The chain recombines TRBV4-3 with TRBJ2-1, with 8 bases aligning to TRBD1. Germline-derived CDR1 and CDR2 are LGHNA and YSLEER. J gave up 4 bases and V 2 bases, and 4 bases lay outside the gene matches. CDR3 size: 15 residues. The DNA for the CDR3 is TGCGCCAGCAGCCAAACAGGGGGGAATTACAATGAGCAGTTCTTC. Its protein is CASSQTGGNYNEQFF.

The chain employs TRBV24-1 and TRBJ1-5; 10 nucleotides line up with TRBD1. V dropped 7 bases and J dropped 5; count of bases not matched to a gene: 4. The CDR3 covers 14 residues. Germline assignment: CDR1 KGHDR and CDR2 SFDVKD. The CDR3 nucleotides are TGTGCCACCAGGGGACAGGGGACTGATCAGCCCCAGCATTTT. It encodes CATRGQGTDQPQHF.

This chain joins TRBV14 and TRBJ2-3; the D is unclear. V shed 0 bases and J shed 6 bases, with 16 bases lying between them. The CDR3 has 16 amino acids. Germline CDR1 is SGHDN and CDR2 is FVKESK. The CDR3 nucleotides read TGTGCCAGCAGCCAAGATTTCGGGTCGGCGGTGGATACGCAGTATTTT. Its translation: CASSQDFGSAVDTQYF.

Concerning this clone: This sample includes further DNA sequences coding for the same CDR3. The chain has TRBV18 and TRBJ2-7, with D hard to call. Germline V gene lookup returns CDR1 KGHSH and CDR2 LQKENI. The V end lost 3 bases, the J end lost 2 bases, and 5 bases lay between the germline ends. The CDR3 is 12 residues long. This CDR3 reads CASSPDPYEQYF. CDR3 in DNA: TGTGCCAGCTCACCCGACCCCTACGAGCAGTACTTC.

This clone has just a few counts. The rearrangement uses TRBV6-5 and TRBJ1-2; no clear D. Germline CDR1 reads MNHEY; CDR2 reads SVGAGI. The CDR3 loop spans 14 amino acids. V gave up 4 bases and J gave up 0 bases, with 9 bases separating them. The CDR3 region is CASSLRGPNYGYTF. CDR3 nucleotides: TGTGCCAGCAGTTTGAGAGGCCCTAACTATGGCTACACCTTC.